This T cell receptor beta chain was recorded in a study of a mutant IDH1 vaccine in newly diagnosed glioma. Trimming removed 0 bases at V and 2 bases at J, with 7 bases between. This CDR3 comprises 14 residues. Germline V lookup: CDR1 MGHRA, CDR2 YSYEKL. TCRdb keeps only in-frame clones here, not all; method: immunoSEQ multiplex PCR. Of 50,000 to 65,000 clones detected, more than 85% appear once; the ten largest clones hold about 2.4%. Worth noting for this clone: The antigen is not known.

Indicated time point: week 11, during vaccination. Every single dose of the vaccine, 300 ug of mutant IDH1 20-mer peptide, came with topical imiquimod. Sequencing used PBMCs, obtained from a glioma patient whose treatment included an IDH1 peptide vaccine. The chain joins TRBV4-1 to TRBJ1-1; unclear D gene. The TCR originated in a man between 50 and 59 years old with glioma. The CDR3 is CASSQDRFNTEAFF. The CDR3 DNA reads TGCGCCAGCAGCCAAGATAGGTTCAACACTGAAGCTTTCTTT.